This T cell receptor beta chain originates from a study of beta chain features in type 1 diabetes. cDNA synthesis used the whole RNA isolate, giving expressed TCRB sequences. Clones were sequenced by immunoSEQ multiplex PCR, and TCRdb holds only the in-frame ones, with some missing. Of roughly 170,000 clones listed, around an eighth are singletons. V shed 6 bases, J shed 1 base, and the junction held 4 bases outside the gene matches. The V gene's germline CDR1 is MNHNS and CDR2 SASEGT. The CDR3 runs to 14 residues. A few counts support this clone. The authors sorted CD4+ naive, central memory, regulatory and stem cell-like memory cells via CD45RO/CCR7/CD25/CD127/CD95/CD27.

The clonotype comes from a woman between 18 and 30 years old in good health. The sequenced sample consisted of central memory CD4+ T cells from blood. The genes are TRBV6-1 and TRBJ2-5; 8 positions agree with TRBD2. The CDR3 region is CASRWSGGQETQYF. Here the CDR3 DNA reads TGTGCCAGCAGGTGGAGCGGGGGCCAAGAGACCCAGTACTTC.